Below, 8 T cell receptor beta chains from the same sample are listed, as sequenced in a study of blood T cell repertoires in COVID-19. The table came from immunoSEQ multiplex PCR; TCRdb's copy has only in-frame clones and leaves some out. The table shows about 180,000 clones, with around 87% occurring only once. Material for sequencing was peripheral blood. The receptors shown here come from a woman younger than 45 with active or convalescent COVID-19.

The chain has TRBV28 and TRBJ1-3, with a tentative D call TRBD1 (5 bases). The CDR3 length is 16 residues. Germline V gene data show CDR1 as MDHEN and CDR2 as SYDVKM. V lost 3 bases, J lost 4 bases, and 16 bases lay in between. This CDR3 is CASSFWRGASGNTIYF. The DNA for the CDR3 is TGTGCCAGCAGTTTTTGGAGGGGCGCGTCGGGAAACACCATATATTTT.

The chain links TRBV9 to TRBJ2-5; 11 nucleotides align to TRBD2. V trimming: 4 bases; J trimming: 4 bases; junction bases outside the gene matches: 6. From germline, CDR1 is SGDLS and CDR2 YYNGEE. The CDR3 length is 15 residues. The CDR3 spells CASSPSGTSGETQYF. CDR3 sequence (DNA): TGTGCCAGCAGCCCGTCGGGGACTAGCGGAGAGACCCAGTACTTC.

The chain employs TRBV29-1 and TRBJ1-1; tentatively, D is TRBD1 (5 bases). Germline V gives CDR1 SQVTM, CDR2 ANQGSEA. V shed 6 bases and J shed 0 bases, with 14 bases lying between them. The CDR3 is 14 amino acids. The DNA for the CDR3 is TGCAGCGTGGGGCTCGGGCCCATGAACACTGAAGCTTTCTTT. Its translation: CSVGLGPMNTEAFF.

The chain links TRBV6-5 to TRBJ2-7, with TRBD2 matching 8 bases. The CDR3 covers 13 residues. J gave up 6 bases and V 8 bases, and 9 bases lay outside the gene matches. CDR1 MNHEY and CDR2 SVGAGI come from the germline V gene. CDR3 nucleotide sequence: TGTGCCAGCCTTCCGGGGGGGCGGGCCGAGCAGTACTTC. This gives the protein CASLPGGRAEQYF.

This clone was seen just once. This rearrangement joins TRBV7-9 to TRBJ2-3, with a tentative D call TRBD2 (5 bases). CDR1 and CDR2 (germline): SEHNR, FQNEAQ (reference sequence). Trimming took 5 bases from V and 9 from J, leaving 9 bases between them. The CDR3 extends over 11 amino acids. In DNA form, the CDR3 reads TGTGCCAGCAGCAATGAGGGCACGCAGTATTTT. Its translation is CASSNEGTQYF.

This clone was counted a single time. The CDR3 sequence is CASESGSSYEQYF. The CDR3 DNA reads TGTGCCAGCGAATCCGGGAGCTCCTACGAGCAGTACTTC. The chain combines TRBV19 with TRBJ2-7, with D tentatively TRBD2 (6 bases). Looked up from germline, CDR1 is LNHDA and CDR2 is SQIVND (reference sequence). The CDR3 is 13 amino acids. V lost 9 bases and J lost 0, with 12 bases in between.

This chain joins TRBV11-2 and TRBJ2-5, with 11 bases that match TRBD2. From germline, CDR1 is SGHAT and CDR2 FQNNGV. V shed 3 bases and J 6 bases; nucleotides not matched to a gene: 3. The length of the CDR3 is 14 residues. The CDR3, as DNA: TGTGCCAGCAGCTTTAGCGGGGGGGCGCAGACCCAGTACTTC. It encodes CASSFSGGAQTQYF.

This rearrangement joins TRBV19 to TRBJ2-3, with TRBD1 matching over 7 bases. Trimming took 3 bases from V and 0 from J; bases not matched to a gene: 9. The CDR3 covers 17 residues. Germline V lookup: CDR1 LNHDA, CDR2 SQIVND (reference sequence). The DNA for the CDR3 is TGTGCCAGTAGTATCTGGGGACAGTCGATTAGCACAGATACGCAGTATTTT. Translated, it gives CASSIWGQSISTDTQYF.